These T cell receptor beta chains were read from a single sample in a study of T cells in narcolepsy. The protocol was immunoSEQ multiplex PCR, while the TCRdb copy is restricted to in-frame clones and leaves out a portion. The profile shows just over 40,000 clones, 70% to 90% of them singletons. The sample consisted of CD45RA- memory CD4+ T cells from PBMCs. These receptors were taken from a human donor with narcolepsy. CDR3s include the opening cysteine and the closing phenylalanine or tryptophan. A D gene is named only where the DNA matches it firmly.

TRBV18	TRBD2	TRBJ2-3	CASSGPSGGLSTDTQYF	TGTGCCAGCTCAGGACCTAGCGGGGGACTATCCACAGATACGCAGTATTTT
TRBV5-1	TRBD2	TRBJ2-3	CASTRTSATDTQYF	TGCGCCAGCACCCGGACTAGCGCCACAGATACGCAGTATTTT
TRBV5-5	TRBD2	TRBJ2-5	CASSFQAGVGRETQYF	TGTGCCAGCAGCTTTCAAGCGGGAGTGGGCCGAGAGACCCAGTACTTC
TRBV5-4	-	TRBJ1-2	CASSPRADGYGYTF	TGTGCCAGCAGCCCACGCGCGGACGGGTATGGCTACACCTTC
TRBV7-2	-	TRBJ2-3	CASSAYGDTQYF	TGTGCCAGCAGCGCCTATGGAGATACGCAGTATTTT
TRBV14	-	TRBJ2-5	CASSPIGTSETQYF	TGTGCCAGCAGCCCGATCGGGACGTCAGAGACCCAGTACTTC
TRBV29-1	-	TRBJ1-2	CSVEDDQARGYGYTF	TGCAGCGTTGAAGATGATCAGGCTCGCGGCTATGGCTACACCTTC
TRBV19	TRBD1	TRBJ1-2	CASSETYRQGIDYGYTF	TGTGCCAGTAGTGAAACCTACCGACAGGGGATAGACTATGGCTACACCTTC
TRBV5-1	-	TRBJ1-6	CASSLGPGSPPHF	TGCGCCAGCAGCTTGGGCCCAGGTTCACCCCCCCACTTT
TRBV27	-	TRBJ2-6	CASSSLQGRTTAGANVLTF	TGTGCCAGCAGTTCACTACAGGGTCGGACTACCGCTGGGGCCAACGTCCTGACTTTC